Each of the 22 T cell receptor beta chains below was sequenced from the same sample in a study of OX40 agonist ivuxolimab in advanced cancers. The data were produced by immunoSEQ multiplex PCR, yet TCRdb's version contains in-frame clones alone and is incomplete. This sample yields tens of thousands of clones, of which more than 70% are seen a single time; 0.25% to 0.35% belongs to the top ten. This sample comprised CD4+ or CD8+ T cells sorted from blood, obtained in a trial of the OX40 agonist ivuxolimab. These receptors were obtained from an adult with an advanced solid tumor such as melanoma, head and neck, liver or kidney cancer.

In its sample, this clone was seen a few times. V and J are TRBV7-9 and TRBJ1-4; D not resolved. The CDR3 totals 13 residues. The germline V and J ends were trimmed by 6 bases and 8 bases, with 13 bases remaining between them. The germline gives CDR1 SEHNR, CDR2 FQNEAQ (reference sequence). DNA of the CDR3: TGTGCCAGCAGTACCCCAAGGCAGGAAAAACTGTTTTTT. Protein product: CASSTPRQEKLFF. Based on the CDR3 plus reference TRBV7-9 and TRBJ1-4, the full variable domain is DTGVSQNPRHKITKRGQNVTFRCDPISEHNRLYWYRQTLGQGPEFLTYFQNEAQLEKSRLLSDRFSAERPKGSFSTLEIQRTEQGDSAMYLCASSTPRQEKLFFGSGTQLSVL.

V gene TRBV5-1 combines with J gene TRBJ1-1; D is unresolved. V lost 1 base and J lost 0, with 7 bases in between. CDR3 length: 14 amino acids. Germline loops: CDR1 SGHRS, CDR2 YFSETQ. This chain's CDR3 is CASSLLGMNTEAFF. The CDR3 DNA sequence: TGCGCCAGCAGCTTGTTGGGAATGAACACTGAAGCTTTCTTT.

The rearrangement uses TRBV7-2 and TRBJ2-3; D gene ambiguous. V dropped 6 bases and J dropped 6 bases, with 13 bases sitting between them. Germline V gives CDR1 SGHTA, CDR2 FQGNSA. The CDR3 covers 13 residues. CDR3 sequence: CASRRHRPDTQYF. DNA of the CDR3: TGTGCCAGCAGAAGACACCGCCCTGATACGCAGTATTTT.

J is TRBJ2-3 and V is TRBV18, with D unclear. Trimming removed 5 bases at V and 3 bases at J, with 9 bases between. CDR1 KGHSH and CDR2 LQKENI come from the germline V gene. This CDR3 spans 13 amino acids. The DNA of the CDR3 is TGTGCCAGCTCATCCGGGTGGACAGATACGCAGTATTTT. Translation: CASSSGWTDTQYF.

The V and J genes are TRBV5-1 and TRBJ1-2; D unresolved. Trimming shortened V by 0 bases and J by 2 bases, and 8 bases separated the two germline ends. This CDR3 comprises 14 residues. CDR1 is SGHRS and CDR2 is YFSETQ in the germline V gene. The CDR3 nucleotides are TGCGCCAGCAGCTTGGTTTCGGGAAACTATGGCTACACCTTC. Amino acid sequence: CASSLVSGNYGYTF.

The chain carries TRBV27 and TRBJ1-4; tentative D call: TRBD1 (5 bases). CDR3 length: 16 amino acids. V was pared by 6 bases and J by 0 bases, with 14 bases between. Per germline, CDR1 MNHEY and CDR2 SMNVEV (reference sequence). The CDR3 reads CASSTRAPATNEKLFF. The CDR3 coding sequence is TGTGCCAGCAGCACCAGGGCTCCTGCAACTAATGAAAAACTGTTTTTT. The full variable domain, completed using reference TRBV27 and TRBJ1-4, is EAQVTQNPRYLITVTGKKLTVTCSQNMNHEYMSWYRQDPGLGLRQIYYSMNVEVTDKGDVPEGYKVSRKEKRNFPLILESPSPNQTSLYFCASSTRAPATNEKLFFGSGTQLSVL.

The chain joins TRBV7-2 to TRBJ1-1, with D uncertain. The germline V gene has CDR1 SGHTA and CDR2 FQGNSA. This CDR3 contains 14 residues. Trimming shortened V by 4 bases and J by 1 base, and 10 bases separated the two germline ends. CDR3 DNA: TGTGCCAGCAGCTCCTCACAAGCGAACACTGAAGCTTTCTTT. The encoded protein is CASSSSQANTEAFF.

J is TRBJ1-6 and V is TRBV6-4; D remains ambiguous. The CDR3 consists of 13 residues. Per the germline V gene, CDR1 is MRHNA and CDR2 is SNTAGT. V was pared by 0 bases and J by 11 bases, with 8 bases between. In DNA form, the CDR3 reads TGTGCCAGCAGTGACTCCGGGGTTGCACCCCTCCACTTT. Translating it yields CASSDSGVAPLHF.

V and J are TRBV7-3 and TRBJ1-1; unclear D gene. CDR1 is SGHTA and CDR2 is FQGTGA in the germline V gene. The CDR3 spans 13 residues. V gave up 2 bases and J gave up 1 base, with 5 bases separating them. CDR3 nucleotide sequence: TGTGCCAGCAGCTTAGCAGAGAACACTGAAGCTTTCTTT. Translated: CASSLAENTEAFF.

This chain's CDR3 is CASSAQATDTQYF. CDR3 sequence (DNA): TGTGCCAGCAGTGCACAGGCCACAGATACGCAGTATTTT. V usage is TRBV6-4 and J usage is TRBJ2-3, with a weak D call TRBD1 (5 bases). The germline V gene has CDR1 MRHNA and CDR2 SNTAGT. V lost 4 bases and J 2 bases, leaving 7 bases between the germline ends. This CDR3 has 13 residues.

This clone was seen a single time. V gene TRBV19 combines with J gene TRBJ2-3; the D gene could be TRBD1 or TRBD2 (6 bases each). The CDR3 is 15 residues long. V gave up 2 bases and J gave up 10 bases, with 19 bases separating them. The germline gives CDR1 LNHDA, CDR2 SQIVND (reference sequence). CDR3 in DNA: TGTGCCAGTAGTATAATGAGGGGAAGGGGGACTGCGCAGTATTTT. It is translated as CASSIMRGRGTAQYF.

Many counts were recorded for this clone. V gene TRBV2 combines with J gene TRBJ1-3; D may be TRBD1 (6 bases). The germline V gene encodes CDR1 SNHLY and CDR2 FYNNEI. The CDR3 loop spans 14 amino acids. Trimming cost V 7 bases and J 4 bases, with 14 bases left between them. CDR3 amino acids: CASTGQLAGNTIYF. CDR3 nucleotides: TGTGCCAGCACTGGACAGTTGGCAGGAAACACCATATATTTT. Full variable domain (outside the CDR3, taken from reference TRBV2 and TRBJ1-3): EPEVTQTPSHQVTQMGQEVILRCVPISNHLYFYWYRQILGQKVEFLVSFYNNEISEKSEIFDDQFSVERPDGSNFTLKIRSTKLEDSAMYFCASTGQLAGNTIYFGEGSWLTVV.

This clone was found a few times. The rearrangement links TRBV27 to TRBJ2-7, with D possibly being TRBD1 (6 bases). Trimming removed 2 bases from V and 5 bases from J, with 19 bases in between. The CDR3 loop spans 16 amino acids. Looked up from germline, CDR1 is MNHEY and CDR2 is SMNVEV (reference sequence). The CDR3 DNA reads TGTGCCAGCAGTTTACGCTTCGTAGGCAGGGGCCACGAGCAGTACTTC. It yields the protein CASSLRFVGRGHEQYF.

The chain carries TRBV19 and TRBJ2-4; TRBD2 agrees at 7 bases. The ends lost 5 bases at V and 6 bases at J; junction bases unmatched: 4. CDR1 LNHDA and CDR2 SQIVND come from the germline V gene (reference sequence). This CDR3 contains 13 residues. CDR3 bases: TGTGCCAGTAGTCGTGGGGAGGGAAACATTCAGTACTTC. Its protein is CASSRGEGNIQYF.

The chain carries TRBV5-1 and TRBJ1-2; D is unresolved. The CDR3 loop spans 13 amino acids. Germline values: CDR1 SGHRS, CDR2 YFSETQ. V lost 4 bases to trimming and J lost 5 bases, with 12 bases between them. CDR3 protein: CASSEPQLYGYTF. CDR3 in DNA: TGCGCCAGCAGCGAGCCTCAACTTTATGGCTACACCTTC.

The V gene is TRBV6-1, the J gene TRBJ2-7, with D maybe TRBD2 (7 bases). Looked up from germline, CDR1 is MNHNS and CDR2 is SASEGT. V was trimmed by 4 bases and J by 2 bases, leaving 15 bases between them. This CDR3 is built from 15 residues. The CDR3 sequence is CASSGEGGGPYEQYF. CDR3 DNA: TGTGCCAGCAGTGGAGAGGGGGGGGGACCCTACGAGCAGTACTTC.

This chain connects TRBV18 to TRBJ2-7; D may match TRBD1 or TRBD2 (7 bases each). The V gene lost 3 bases and the J gene lost 2 bases, with 14 bases spanning the gap. The CDR3 totals 15 residues. Looked up from germline, CDR1 is KGHSH and CDR2 is LQKENI. In DNA form, the CDR3 reads TGTGCCAGCTCACCGGGCTCAGGGGGGGCCTACGAGCAGTACTTC. This codes for CASSPGSGGAYEQYF.

V usage is TRBV10-3 and J usage is TRBJ1-5, with 7 nucleotides matching TRBD1. This CDR3 comprises 16 residues. Germline trimming cut 0 bases from V and 7 bases from J; bases unmatched to any gene: 9. In germline, CDR1 is ENHRY, CDR2 SYGVKD. This CDR3 reads CAISESQGGPIQPQHF. CDR3 in DNA: TGTGCCATCAGTGAGTCTCAGGGGGGACCTATCCAGCCCCAGCATTTT.

The gene calls are TRBV30 and TRBJ2-1, with TRBD2 identical over 7 bases. Germline CDR1 reads GTSNPN; CDR2 reads SVGIG (reference sequence). Trimming removed 4 bases from V and 7 bases from J; junction bases left unmatched: 10. CDR3 length equals 14 residues. The CDR3 DNA follows: TGTGCCTGGACCTGGGGGAGGGGTCGGAATGAGCAGTTCTTC. It codes for CAWTWGRGRNEQFF.

The chain combines TRBV7-3 with TRBJ1-2; 8 bases are a match to TRBD1. Trimming at V came to 2 bases and at J to 11 bases, leaving 7 bases not matched to a gene. The CDR3 totals 13 residues. CDR1 SGHTA and CDR2 FQGTGA come from the germline V gene. CDR3 sequence reads: CASSLLSGQDYTF. The CDR3 DNA reads TGTGCCAGCAGCTTATTATCGGGACAGGATTACACCTTC.

Only one count was recorded for this clone. The chain employs TRBV19 and TRBJ2-6; D call uncertain. Germline loops: CDR1 LNHDA, CDR2 SQIVND (reference sequence). Trimming removed 9 bases at V and 1 base at J, with 10 bases between. This CDR3 region has 14 residues. CDR3 protein: CASQDRSGANVLTF. CDR3 in DNA: TGTGCCAGCCAAGATAGGTCTGGGGCCAACGTCCTGACTTTC.

The chain uses TRBV7-8 and TRBJ1-3; 8 bases align to TRBD1. CDR3 length: 15 residues. The V and J ends lost 5 bases and 0 bases, in that order; junction bases with no gene match: 3. Germline CDR1 is SGHVS and CDR2 is FQNEAQ. The CDR3 DNA reads as TGTGCCAGCAGCCAGGGACAGGTCTCTGGAAACACCATATATTTT. This codes for CASSQGQVSGNTIYF. Complete variable domain (other parts from reference TRBV7-8 and TRBJ1-3): GAGVSQSPRYKVAKRGQDVALRCDPISGHVSLFWYQQALGQGPEFLTYFQNEAQLDKSGLPSDRFFAERPEGSVSTLKIQRTQQEDSAVYLCASSQGQVSGNTIYFGEGSWLTVV.